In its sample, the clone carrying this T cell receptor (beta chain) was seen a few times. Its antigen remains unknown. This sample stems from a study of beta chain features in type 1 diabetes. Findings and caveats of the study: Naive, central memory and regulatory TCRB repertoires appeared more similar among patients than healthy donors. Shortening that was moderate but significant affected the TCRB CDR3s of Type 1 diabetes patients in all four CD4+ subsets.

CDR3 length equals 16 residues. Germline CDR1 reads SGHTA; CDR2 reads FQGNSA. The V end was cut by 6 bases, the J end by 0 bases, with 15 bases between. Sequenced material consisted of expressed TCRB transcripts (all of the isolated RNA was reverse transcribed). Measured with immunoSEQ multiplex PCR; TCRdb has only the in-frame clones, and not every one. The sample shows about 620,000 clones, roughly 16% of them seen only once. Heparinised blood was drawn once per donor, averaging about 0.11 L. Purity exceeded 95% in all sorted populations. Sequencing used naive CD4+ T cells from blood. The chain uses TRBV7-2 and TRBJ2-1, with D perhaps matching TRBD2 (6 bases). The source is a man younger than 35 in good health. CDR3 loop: CASRPTSTYSYNEQFF. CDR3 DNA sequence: TGTGCCAGCAGGCCTACTAGCACTTACTCCTACAATGAGCAGTTCTTC.